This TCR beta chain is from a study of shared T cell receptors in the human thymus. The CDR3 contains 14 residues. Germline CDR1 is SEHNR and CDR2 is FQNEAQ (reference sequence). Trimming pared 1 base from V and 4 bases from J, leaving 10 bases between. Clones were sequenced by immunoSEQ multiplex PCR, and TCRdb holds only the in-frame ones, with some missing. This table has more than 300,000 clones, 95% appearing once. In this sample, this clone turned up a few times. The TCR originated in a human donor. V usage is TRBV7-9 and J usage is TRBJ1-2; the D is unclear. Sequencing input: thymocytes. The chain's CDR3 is CASSLGGTGYGYTF. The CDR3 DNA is TGTGCCAGCAGCTTAGGAGGAACCGGCTATGGCTACACCTTC. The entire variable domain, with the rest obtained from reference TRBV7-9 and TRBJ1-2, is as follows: DTGVSQNPRHKITKRGQNVTFRCDPISEHNRLYWYRQTLGQGPEFLTYFQNEAQLEKSRLLSDRFSAERPKGSFSTLEIQRTEQGDSAMYLCASSLGGTGYGYTFGSGTRLTVV.